These 6 T cell receptor beta chains were sequenced from one sample in a study of cytomegalovirus exposure and HLA in healthy donors. 13 Jbeta primers and 60 Vbeta primers were used for the PCR. Clones were sequenced by immunoSEQ multiplex PCR, and TCRdb holds only the in-frame ones, with some missing. The sample holds about 31,000 clones; less than 75% are singletons and the top ten take over 9%. Sequencing was done on a sample of PBMCs. These TCRs come from a man between 35 and 55 years old in good health and CMV-seropositive.

The chain carries TRBV5-6 and TRBJ2-5; the match to TRBD1 covers 8 bases. Germline trimming cut 2 bases from V and 0 bases from J; bases unmatched to any gene: 6. The CDR3 consists of 16 residues. Germline values: CDR1 SGHDT, CDR2 YYEEEE. CDR3 loop: CASSFKTGAYQETQYF. CDR3 coding DNA: TGTGCCAGCAGCTTCAAGACAGGGGCGTACCAAGAGACCCAGTACTTC.

The chain couples TRBV6-5 to TRBJ2-7; a possible D gene is TRBD2 (5 bases). The germline V gene has CDR1 MNHEY and CDR2 SVGAGI. V lost 2 bases and J lost 3, with 11 bases in between. This CDR3 has 14 residues. Written as DNA, the CDR3 is TGTGCCAGCAGTTACCGTTCCCGGGACTACGAGCAGTACTTC. Amino acids: CASSYRSRDYEQYF.

The chain carries TRBV10-3 and TRBJ1-2, with unresolved D. Germline V gene lookup returns CDR1 ENHRY and CDR2 SYGVKD. There are 14 residues in the CDR3. The V end lost 4 bases, the J end lost 5 bases, and 14 bases lay between the germline ends. In DNA, the CDR3 is TGTGCCATCAGTGTAGGCATGGTCAGGTATGGCTACACCTTC. This codes for CAISVGMVRYGYTF.

The rearrangement joins TRBV19 to TRBJ2-6; the D gene is possibly TRBD1 (6 bases). Germline assignment: CDR1 LNHDA and CDR2 SQIVND (reference sequence). Deletions cut 3 bases from V and 0 bases from J, with 15 bases between. The CDR3 extends over 18 amino acids. CDR3 DNA: TGTGCCAGTAGTATTCGGTGGGACACCTTCTCTGGGGCCAACGTCCTGACTTTC. This sequence encodes CASSIRWDTFSGANVLTF.

The V gene is TRBV7-9, the J gene TRBJ2-3; D may be TRBD1 (5 bases). The germline V gene encodes CDR1 SEHNR and CDR2 FQNEAQ (reference sequence). Trimming removed 4 bases at V and 0 bases at J, with 11 bases between. The CDR3 sequence is 15 residues long. CDR3 nucleotides: TGTGCCAGCAGCTCGCCGACAGAGAGCACAGATACGCAGTATTTT. Its translation: CASSSPTESTDTQYF.

A few counts support this clone. This chain connects TRBV6-5 to TRBJ1-2; TRBD1 aligns across 8 bases. V lost 6 bases and J lost 8; bases outside the gene matches: 14. Germline CDR1 MNHEY, CDR2 SVGAGI. CDR3 length equals 15 residues. DNA for the CDR3: TGTGCCAGCAGGGACTCCGGACAGGGAGGTCGGGGCTACACCTTC. Protein sequence: CASRDSGQGGRGYTF.